This TCR beta chain derives from a study of shared clonotypes between healthy human individuals. This clone was detected a few times. Antigen specificity is unknown. This CDR3 has 15 amino acids. The V end lost 1 base, the J end lost 4 bases, and 13 bases lay between the germline ends. Germline CDR1 is MNHNS and CDR2 is SASEGT. Over several immunoSEQ plates, each subset's genomic DNA was distributed in even portions. Some clones are missing from TCRdb's copy, which holds only in-frame ones; the method was immunoSEQ multiplex PCR. The data contain about 1.1 million clones, 77% of them singletons. Study results and limitations: Rarefaction curves obtained for sorted subsets showed sequencing incomplete despite large depth.

Among the donors, all were Caucasian adults who lived in Nashville, Tennessee. CD4+ cells yielded CD45RA+ naive and CD45RA-negative memory subsets. This TCR derives from a young man in good health. Some clones in this sample may be carry-over from other donors' samples. The sequenced sample was memory CD4+ T cells from PBMCs. Subset: CD45RA-negative fraction. The chain is built from TRBV6-1 and TRBJ1-2; D is possibly TRBD1 (5 bases). DNA of the CDR3: TGTGCCAGCAGTGAAGATATGGGGCAAATCTATGGCTACACCTTC. Translating gives CASSEDMGQIYGYTF.